A selection of T cell receptor beta chains follows, all from one sample in a study of blood T cell repertoires in COVID-19. TCRdb's table, derived via immunoSEQ multiplex PCR, lists solely in-frame clones and lacks some. This sample has about 99,000 clones, with 86% found just once. The sequenced material came from peripheral blood. The receptor set was obtained from a woman aged 55-69 years in a cohort sampled during active or convalescent COVID-19. Both conserved end residues are part of each CDR3. The order of the fields is D gene, V gene, clone size, J gene, CDR3 protein, CDR3 DNA. D genes are given only for firm matches. The size of a clone is reported for some rows only, either as once, few or many, or as a class for expanded clones.

.	TRBV4-1	.	TRBJ2-3	CASSHLQGTDTQYF	TGCGCCAGCAGCCACCTACAGGGCACAGATACGCAGTATTTT
TRBD1	TRBV6-5	.	TRBJ2-6	CASRQGDSGANVLTF	TGTGCCAGCAGACAGGGGGACTCTGGGGCCAACGTCCTGACTTTC
TRBD2	TRBV5-1	.	TRBJ2-5	CASSLASGGQETQYF	TGCGCCAGCAGCTTGGCTAGCGGGGGTCAAGAGACCCAGTACTTC
.	TRBV7-9	once	TRBJ1-1	CASSLVGREVGEAFF	TGTGCCAGCAGCTTAGTGGGCAGGGAGGTAGGTGAAGCTTTCTTT
.	TRBV4-2	few	TRBJ2-3	CASRPLQGMETDTQYF	TGTGCCAGCAGACCTTTGCAGGGAATGGAAACAGATACGCAGTATTTT
TRBD1	TRBV11-1	.	TRBJ2-3	CASSSGTGGPDTQYF	TGTGCCAGCAGCTCGGGGACAGGGGGCCCAGATACGCAGTATTTT
.	TRBV6-6	.	TRBJ2-5	CASSYTGKETQYF	TGTGCCAGCAGTTATACAGGGAAAGAGACCCAGTACTTC
TRBD2	TRBV4-1	.	TRBJ2-3	CASSQVTSGRNTDTQYF	TGCGCCAGCAGCCAAGTGACTAGCGGGAGAAACACAGATACGCAGTATTTT
TRBD1	TRBV6-5	.	TRBJ1-4	CANSWTGNEKLFF	TGTGCCAACTCGTGGACAGGTAATGAAAAACTGTTTTTT
.	TRBV3-1/TRBV3-2	once	TRBJ2-3	CASSQLEADTQYF	TGTGCCAGCAGCCAGTTAGAGGCAGATACGCAGTATTTT
TRBD1	TRBV19	.	TRBJ1-2	CASSGTGVYYGYTF	TGTGCCAGTAGTGGGACAGGGGTTTACTATGGCTACACCTTC
TRBD1	TRBV5-1	once	TRBJ1-1	CASSSKPDRVSEAFF	TGCGCCAGCAGCTCCAAACCCGACAGGGTATCTGAAGCTTTCTTT
TRBD1	TRBV2	.	TRBJ2-5	CASSRQGARGETQYF	TGTGCCAGCAGCCGACAGGGGGCGAGGGGGGAGACCCAGTACTTC
TRBD1	TRBV3-1/TRBV3-2	once	TRBJ1-1	CASSPYRGTEAFF	TGTGCCAGCAGCCCCTACAGGGGTACTGAAGCTTTCTTT
.	TRBV5-1	.	TRBJ2-7	CASSYWTGVSSYEQYF	TGCGCCAGCAGCTACTGGACGGGGGTGAGCTCCTACGAGCAGTACTTC
TRBD2	TRBV29-1	.	TRBJ2-7	CSAGTSGNEQYF	TGCAGCGCTGGGACTAGCGGGAACGAGCAGTACTTC
TRBD1	TRBV7-6	.	TRBJ2-7	CASSPQGQGTYEQYF	TGTGCCAGCAGCCCCCAGGGACAGGGGACCTACGAGCAGTACTTC
.	TRBV5-6	.	TRBJ1-6	CASSFGDRNSPLHF	TGTGCCAGCAGCTTTGGAGATCGGAATTCACCCCTCCACTTT
TRBD2	TRBV7-3	.	TRBJ2-2	CASSQGLDTGELFF	TGTGCCAGCAGCCAGGGACTAGACACCGGGGAGCTGTTTTTT
TRBD1	TRBV3-1/TRBV3-2	.	TRBJ1-1	CASSSTGTGEAFF	TGTGCCAGCAGCTCTACCGGGACAGGGGAAGCTTTCTTT
TRBD1	TRBV7-8	.	TRBJ2-5	CASSLMDRAETQYF	TGTGCCAGCAGCTTAATGGACAGGGCGGAGACCCAGTACTTC
TRBD1	TRBV7-9	.	TRBJ1-1	CASSLAPGGDRGNTEAFF	TGTGCCAGCAGCTTAGCCCCGGGGGGAGACAGGGGGAACACTGAAGCTTTCTTT